A single sample is the source of the 17 T cell receptor beta chains below, sequenced in a study of radiotherapy plus CTLA-4 blockade in lung cancer. Profiled with immunoSEQ multiplex PCR; TCRdb holds only in-frame clones, not every one. The table lists about 120,000 clones, over 80% of them singletons, with approximately 6.6% in the top ten. The sequencing here drew on peripheral blood, taken from a patient treated with radiotherapy plus ipilimumab. These receptors were collected from a human donor with non-small cell lung cancer that progressed on radiotherapy plus ipilimumab.

The genes are TRBV5-6 and TRBJ1-2, with a tentative D call TRBD1 (5 bases). The germline V gene encodes CDR1 SGHDT and CDR2 YYEEEE. V was cut by 1 base and J by 8 bases, with 12 bases left in between. The CDR3 is made up of 13 amino acids. The CDR3 here is CASSLHGAGGYTF. The DNA of the CDR3 is TGTGCCAGCAGCTTGCACGGGGCGGGCGGCTACACCTTC. Together with reference TRBV5-6 and TRBJ1-2, the CDR3 gives the full variable domain: DAGVTQSPTHLIKTRGQQVTLRCSPKSGHDTVSWYQQALGQGPQFIFQYYEEEERQRGNFPDRFSGHQFPNYSSELNVNALLLGDSALYLCASSLHGAGGYTFGSGTRLTVV.

V and J are TRBV7-9 and TRBJ2-5; TRBD2 matches 8 bases. The CDR3 has 14 amino acids. The ends lost 3 bases at V and 2 bases at J; junction bases unmatched: 2. Per germline, CDR1 SEHNR and CDR2 FQNEAQ (reference sequence). CDR3 coding DNA: TGTGCCAGCAGCTTGGCGGGAGGACAAGAGACCCAGTACTTC. Its translation is CASSLAGGQETQYF. The whole variable domain, filled in from reference TRBV7-9 and TRBJ2-5, reads DTGVSQNPRHKITKRGQNVTFRCDPISEHNRLYWYRQTLGQGPEFLTYFQNEAQLEKSRLLSDRFSAERPKGSFSTLEIQRTEQGDSAMYLCASSLAGGQETQYFGPGTRLLVL.

The chain recombines TRBV7-6 with TRBJ2-7, with 7 bases aligning to TRBD2. CDR3 size: 14 residues. V lost 5 bases, J lost 4 bases, and 8 bases stayed unmatched. CDR1 is SGHVS, CDR2 FNYEAQ, per germline. CDR3 nucleotide sequence: TGTGCCAGCAGCCCCAGCGGGGTGTGGTACGAGCAGTACTTC. Amino acid sequence: CASSPSGVWYEQYF.

This clone appeared once. The CDR3 spells CASSYGGQGNTEAFF. DNA for the CDR3: TGTGCCAGCAGTTACGGGGGGCAAGGGAACACTGAAGCTTTCTTT. The V gene is TRBV6-6, the J gene TRBJ1-1; D perhaps matches TRBD1 (6 bases). Trimming took 2 bases from V and 1 from J, leaving 11 bases between them. CDR3 length equals 15 residues. Germline V gene sequence: CDR1 MNHNY, CDR2 SVGAGI (reference sequence).

The chain uses TRBV5-1 and TRBJ2-3, with 7 nucleotides matching TRBD2. The CDR3 is 14 amino acids. V was pared by 5 bases and J by 3 bases, with 6 bases of the junction left unmatched. The V gene's germline CDR1 is SGHRS and CDR2 YFSETQ. CDR3 coding DNA: TGCGCCAGCAGTGCGGGAGCAGTTACAGATACGCAGTATTTT. Protein product: CASSAGAVTDTQYF.

This chain uses TRBV11-1 with TRBJ1-2; D is possibly TRBD1 (5 bases). This CDR3 contains 14 residues. CDR1 is SGHAT, CDR2 FQDESV, per germline (reference sequence). The germline V and J ends were trimmed by 8 bases and 7 bases, with 20 bases remaining between them. The CDR3 here is CASGPKHLGPGYTF. As DNA, the CDR3 is TGTGCCAGCGGCCCAAAGCACCTGGGACCTGGCTACACCTTC.

The chain recombines TRBV6-5 with TRBJ2-3; TRBD2 matches at 7 bases. Germline V lookup: CDR1 MNHEY, CDR2 SVGAGI. This CDR3 is 14 amino acids long. With 6 bases clipped from V and 0 bases from J, the junction kept 3 bases outside the gene matches. The CDR3 here is CASRTGGSTDTQYF. The CDR3 DNA reads as TGTGCCAGCAGAACGGGGGGTAGCACAGATACGCAGTATTTT.

This chain links TRBV6-1 with TRBJ2-5; a possible D gene is TRBD1 (6 bases). Germline V lookup: CDR1 MNHNS, CDR2 SASEGT. V was cut by 5 bases and J by 11 bases, with 18 bases left in between. The CDR3 runs to 13 residues. The CDR3, as DNA: TGTGCCAGCAGTTTCACAGGGCAGCAAGCGCAGTACTTC. It specifies CASSFTGQQAQYF.

In DNA, the CDR3 is TGTGCCAGCAGCCAAGAGAGTGCGAGGAATGGCTACACCTTC. Its protein is CASSQESARNGYTF. The chain links TRBV4-2 to TRBJ1-2; D is ambiguous. The CDR3 loop spans 14 amino acids. The germline gives CDR1 LGHNA, CDR2 YNFKEQ. The ends were cut back, 0 bases at V and 6 bases at J, with 11 bases in the middle.

The CDR3 coding sequence is TGTGCCAGCATGGGCAACGAGCAGTACTTC. Protein: CASMGNEQYF. This rearrangement joins TRBV2 to TRBJ2-7; unclear D gene. The germline CDR1 and CDR2 sequences are SNHLY and FYNNEI. The CDR3 length is 10 residues. The ends were cut back, 7 bases at V and 5 bases at J, with 6 bases in the middle.

CDR3 coding DNA: TGTGCCAGCAGCTTAGATGGGGGGAACACTGAAGCTTTCTTT. Its translation: CASSLDGGNTEAFF. The J gene is TRBJ1-1, the V gene TRBV7-3, with D possibly being TRBD1 (5 bases). The V end was cut by 2 bases, the J end by 1 base, with 8 bases between. The CDR3 contains 14 residues. The germline V gene has CDR1 SGHTA and CDR2 FQGTGA. Looking up the rest from reference TRBV7-3 and TRBJ1-1 gives the full variable domain: GAGVSQTPSNKVTEKGKYVELRCDPISGHTALYWYRQSLGQGPEFLIYFQGTGAADDSGLPNDRFFAVRPEGSVSTLKIQRTERGDSAVYLCASSLDGGNTEAFFGQGTRLTVV.

This clone was recorded once. The J gene is TRBJ2-2, the V gene TRBV11-2, with D possibly TRBD2 on 5 matching bases. Germline CDR1 reads SGHAT; CDR2 reads FQNNGV. V was trimmed by 5 bases and J by 5 bases, leaving 15 bases between them. This CDR3 region has 15 residues. CDR3 sequence (DNA): TGTGCCAGCAGCCACGGACGCGGGTCGACCGGGGAGCTGTTTTTT. Translation gives CASSHGRGSTGELFF.

This chain links TRBV7-6 with TRBJ1-4; maybe TRBD1 (5 bases). From germline, CDR1 is SGHVS and CDR2 FNYEAQ. Trimming stripped 1 base from V and 8 bases from J, with 14 bases between. The CDR3 contains 15 residues. CDR3 DNA: TGTGCCAGCAGCTTAGGGGGCTCGGGGCAGGAAAAACTGTTTTTT. It encodes CASSLGGSGQEKLFF.

This chain connects TRBV7-3 to TRBJ1-2; D might be TRBD1 (5 bases). CDR3 length: 14 amino acids. Germline lookup yields CDR1 SGHTA and CDR2 FQGTGA. The germline V and J ends were trimmed by 5 bases and 8 bases, with 18 bases remaining between them. The DNA of the CDR3 is TGTGCCAGCAGCCCTACGGGAGCAGGGAAGGGCTACACCTTC. Its protein is CASSPTGAGKGYTF. Supplemented by reference TRBV7-3 and TRBJ1-2, the full variable domain reads GAGVSQTPSNKVTEKGKYVELRCDPISGHTALYWYRQSLGQGPEFLIYFQGTGAADDSGLPNDRFFAVRPEGSVSTLKIQRTERGDSAVYLCASSPTGAGKGYTFGSGTRLTVV.

The V and J genes are TRBV6-1 and TRBJ1-6; D is possibly TRBD1 (6 bases). This CDR3 spans 14 amino acids. V gave up 6 bases and J gave up 9 bases, with 15 bases separating them. The germline gives CDR1 MNHNS, CDR2 SASEGT. The DNA for the CDR3 is TGTGCCAGCAGCGAGGGGGGATGGAGTTCACCCCTCCACTTT. It encodes CASSEGGWSSPLHF.

The chain has TRBV9 and TRBJ2-1; 7 bases map to TRBD2. The ends lost 0 bases at V and 4 bases at J; junction bases unmatched: 7. Germline CDR1 SGDLS, CDR2 YYNGEE. The CDR3 is 16 amino acids. The chain's CDR3 is CASSVVGSGPYNEQFF. In DNA, the CDR3 is TGTGCCAGCAGCGTAGTAGGTAGCGGGCCTTACAATGAGCAGTTCTTC.

The chain uses TRBV27 and TRBJ1-1; a possible D gene is TRBD1 (5 bases). The V gene's germline CDR1 is MNHEY and CDR2 SMNVEV (reference sequence). The CDR3 is made up of 15 amino acids. Trimming took 2 bases from V and 1 from J, leaving 11 bases between them. The CDR3 loop is CASSLRTDKNTEAFF. The DNA of the CDR3 is TGTGCCAGCAGTTTAAGGACGGACAAGAACACTGAAGCTTTCTTT.